This note documents a single TCR beta chain sequence. These data are taken from a study of blood T cell repertoires in COVID-19. Original handling: Amplification with reference gene primers provided the estimates of nucleated cell counts. Only in-frame clones appear in the TCRdb table, and some are missing; sequencing was by immunoSEQ multiplex PCR. V and J calls plus clone size are reproduced from that table; the DNA served to infer D and trimming. Here the sample spans more than 150,000 clones, 80% being singletons. Grouping used clinical history reported by participants in a survey and questionnaire. CDR3 length: 14 residues. Germline CDR1 SGHRS, CDR2 YFSETQ. Trimming took 4 bases from V and 5 from J; bases not matched to a gene: 7.

The TCR comes from a man aged 60 to 75 who had been exposed to COVID-19. This chain connects TRBV5-1 to TRBJ2-3, with 7 bases that match TRBD1. The sequencing sample was made of PBMCs or T cells enriched from blood (not recorded which). The CDR3 sequence is CASSRDSGGDTQYF. The CDR3, as DNA: TGCGCCAGCAGCCGGGACAGTGGAGGAGATACGCAGTATTTT.